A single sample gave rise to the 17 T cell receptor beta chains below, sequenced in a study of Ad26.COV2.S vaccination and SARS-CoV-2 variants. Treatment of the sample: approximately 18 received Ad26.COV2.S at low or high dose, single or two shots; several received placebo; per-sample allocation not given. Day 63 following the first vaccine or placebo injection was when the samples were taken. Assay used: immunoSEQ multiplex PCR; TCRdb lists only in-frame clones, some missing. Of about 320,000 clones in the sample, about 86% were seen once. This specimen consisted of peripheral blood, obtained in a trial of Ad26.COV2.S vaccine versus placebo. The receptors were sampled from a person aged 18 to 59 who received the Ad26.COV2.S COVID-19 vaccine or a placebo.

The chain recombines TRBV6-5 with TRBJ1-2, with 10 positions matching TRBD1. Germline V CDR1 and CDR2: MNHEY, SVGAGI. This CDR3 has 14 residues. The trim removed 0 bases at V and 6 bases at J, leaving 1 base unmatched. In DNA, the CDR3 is TGTGCCAGCAGTTACTCGGGACAGGGGAATGGCTACACCTTC. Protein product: CASSYSGQGNGYTF.

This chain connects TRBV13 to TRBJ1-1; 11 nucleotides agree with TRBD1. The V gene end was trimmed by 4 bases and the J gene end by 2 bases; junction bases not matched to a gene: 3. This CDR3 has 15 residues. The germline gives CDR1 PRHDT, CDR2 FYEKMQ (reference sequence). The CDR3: CASSYRTGGNTEAFF. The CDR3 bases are TGTGCCAGCAGCTATAGGACAGGGGGCAACACTGAAGCTTTCTTT.

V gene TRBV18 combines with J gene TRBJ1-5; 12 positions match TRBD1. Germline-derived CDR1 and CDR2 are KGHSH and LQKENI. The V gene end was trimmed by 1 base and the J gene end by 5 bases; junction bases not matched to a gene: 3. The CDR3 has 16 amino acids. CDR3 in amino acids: CASSPLGQGADQPQHF. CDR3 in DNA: TGTGCCAGCTCACCACTGGGACAGGGGGCCGATCAGCCCCAGCATTTT.

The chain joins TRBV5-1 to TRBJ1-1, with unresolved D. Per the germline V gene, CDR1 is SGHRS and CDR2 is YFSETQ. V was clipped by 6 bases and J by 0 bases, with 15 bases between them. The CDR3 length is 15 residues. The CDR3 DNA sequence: TGCGCCAGCAAATACAACTCGCTATTGAACACTGAAGCTTTCTTT. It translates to CASKYNSLLNTEAFF.

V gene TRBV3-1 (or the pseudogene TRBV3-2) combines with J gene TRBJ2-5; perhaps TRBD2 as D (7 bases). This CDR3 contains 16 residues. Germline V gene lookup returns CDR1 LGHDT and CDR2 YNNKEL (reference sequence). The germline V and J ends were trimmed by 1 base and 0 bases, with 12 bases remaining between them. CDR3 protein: CASSQGSGGNQETQYF. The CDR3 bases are TGTGCCAGCAGCCAAGGCTCGGGGGGCAACCAAGAGACCCAGTACTTC.

The CDR3 nucleotides are TGCGCCAGCAGCTTGGCACGAGAGACCCAGTACTTC. Its translation: CASSLARETQYF. The chain has TRBV5-1 and TRBJ2-5; D gene unclear. The CDR3 is 12 amino acids. Germline V gene data show CDR1 as SGHRS and CDR2 as YFSETQ. Trimming took 0 bases from V and 4 from J, leaving 4 bases between them.

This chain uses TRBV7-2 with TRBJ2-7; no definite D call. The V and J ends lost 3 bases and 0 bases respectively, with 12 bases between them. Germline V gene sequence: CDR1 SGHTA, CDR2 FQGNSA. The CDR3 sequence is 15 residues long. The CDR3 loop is CASSLQELSSYEQYF. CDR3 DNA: TGTGCCAGCAGCTTGCAGGAACTTAGCTCCTACGAGCAGTACTTC.

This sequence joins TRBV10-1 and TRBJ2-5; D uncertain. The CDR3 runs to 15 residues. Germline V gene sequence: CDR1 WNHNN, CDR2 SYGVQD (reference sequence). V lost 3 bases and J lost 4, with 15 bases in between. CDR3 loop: CASSDERRSPETQYF. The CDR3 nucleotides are TGCGCCAGCAGTGATGAGAGGAGATCTCCAGAGACCCAGTACTTC.

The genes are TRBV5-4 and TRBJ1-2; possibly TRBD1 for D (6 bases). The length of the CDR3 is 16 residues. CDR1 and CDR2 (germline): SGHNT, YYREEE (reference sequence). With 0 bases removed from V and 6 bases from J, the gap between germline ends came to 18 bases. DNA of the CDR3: TGTGCCAGCAGCTTGGCCCTGACGGGGGACACCCATGGCTACACCTTC. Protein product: CASSLALTGDTHGYTF.

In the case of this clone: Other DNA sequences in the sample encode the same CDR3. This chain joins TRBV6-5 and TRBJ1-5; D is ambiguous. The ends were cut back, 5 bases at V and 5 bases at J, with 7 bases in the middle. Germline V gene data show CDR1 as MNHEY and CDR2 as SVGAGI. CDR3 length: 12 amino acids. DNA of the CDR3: TGTGCCAGCAGTAGCCCTGATCAGCCCCAGCATTTT. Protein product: CASSSPDQPQHF.

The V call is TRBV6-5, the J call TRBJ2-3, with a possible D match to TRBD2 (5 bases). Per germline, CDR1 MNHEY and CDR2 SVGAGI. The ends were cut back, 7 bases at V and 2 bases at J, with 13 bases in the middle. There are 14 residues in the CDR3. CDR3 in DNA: TGTGCCAGCACTGCCGGGATGGCCACAGATACGCAGTATTTT. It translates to CASTAGMATDTQYF.

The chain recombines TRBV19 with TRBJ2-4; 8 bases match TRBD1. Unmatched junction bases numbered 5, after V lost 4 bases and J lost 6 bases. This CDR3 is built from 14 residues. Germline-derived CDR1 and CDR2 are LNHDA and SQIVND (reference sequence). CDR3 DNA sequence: TGTGCCAGTAGTACGTTACAGGGGGTAAACATTCAGTACTTC. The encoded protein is CASSTLQGVNIQYF.

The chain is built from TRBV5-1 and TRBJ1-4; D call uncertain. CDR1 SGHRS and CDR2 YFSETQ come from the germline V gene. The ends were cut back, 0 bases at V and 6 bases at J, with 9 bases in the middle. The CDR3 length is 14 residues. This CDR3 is CASSLDGWDEKLFF. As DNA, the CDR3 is TGCGCCAGCAGCTTGGACGGGTGGGATGAAAAACTGTTTTTT.

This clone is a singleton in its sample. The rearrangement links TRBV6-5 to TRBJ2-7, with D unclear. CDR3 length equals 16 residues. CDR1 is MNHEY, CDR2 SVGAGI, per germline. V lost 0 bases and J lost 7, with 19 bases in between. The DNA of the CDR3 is TGTGCCAGCAGTTACTCGAGCGCTCCCGGTTTGGGAGAGCAGTACTTC. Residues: CASSYSSAPGLGEQYF.

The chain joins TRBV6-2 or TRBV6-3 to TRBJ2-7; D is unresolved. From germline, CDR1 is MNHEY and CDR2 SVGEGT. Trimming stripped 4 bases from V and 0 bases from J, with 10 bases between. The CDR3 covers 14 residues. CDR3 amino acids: CASSLVRSSYEQYF. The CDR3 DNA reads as TGTGCCAGCAGTTTGGTCAGGAGCTCCTACGAGCAGTACTTC.

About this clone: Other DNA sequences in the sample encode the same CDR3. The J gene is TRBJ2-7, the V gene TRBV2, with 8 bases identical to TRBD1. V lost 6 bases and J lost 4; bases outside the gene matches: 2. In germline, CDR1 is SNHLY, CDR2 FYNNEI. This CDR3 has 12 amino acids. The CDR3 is CASRDRAYEQYF. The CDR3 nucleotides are TGTGCCAGCAGGGACAGGGCGTACGAGCAGTACTTC.

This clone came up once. CDR3: CASSASGGRETQYF. The CDR3 DNA is TGCGCCAGCAGCGCTAGCGGGGGGCGAGAGACCCAGTACTTC. This chain joins TRBV4-3 and TRBJ2-5; 11 nucleotides line up with TRBD2. This CDR3 spans 14 amino acids. V shed 5 bases and J 4 bases; nucleotides not matched to a gene: 3. The germline CDR1 and CDR2 sequences are LGHNA and YSLEER.